Below, 10 T cell receptor beta chains from the same sample are listed, as sequenced in a study of T-cell memory formation after mild COVID-19. From the 5' RACE reads, TCRdb called clonotypes with MiXCR, one entry per CDR3 protein. Of over 500,000 distinct CDR3 sequences detected, around a sixth appear once; the ten largest clones hold about 7.4%. What was sequenced was PBMCs or a T cell subset sorted from them (not recorded which). The receptors originated from an adult woman who had mild COVID-19 (a few samples of this study predate the infection). Cell type and time point are not known.

The V gene is TRBV7-2, the J gene TRBJ2-7; TRBD1 is a possible D gene (6 bases). The germline gives CDR1 SGHTA, CDR2 FQGNSA. The germline V and J ends were trimmed by 1 base and 10 bases, with 11 bases remaining between them. There are 12 residues in the CDR3. CDR3 residues: CASSLGGGRQYF. Written as DNA, the CDR3 is TGTGCCAGCAGCTTAGGAGGGGGTAGACAGTACTTC.

This clonotype was detected a few times. The J gene is TRBJ2-7, the V gene TRBV12-3 or TRBV12-4; 9 bases line up with TRBD2. This CDR3 region has 15 residues. The V gene end was trimmed by 6 bases and the J gene end by 2 bases; junction bases not matched to a gene: 8. This chain's CDR3 is CASSRSGGRPYEQYF. CDR3 sequence (DNA): TGTGCCAGCAGCCGTAGCGGGGGAAGACCCTACGAGCAGTACTTC.

This sequence joins TRBV24-1 and TRBJ2-7, with 8 nucleotides matching TRBD1. The CDR3 extends over 13 amino acids. J gave up 9 bases and V 9 bases, and 12 bases lay outside the gene matches. Germline V gene data show CDR1 as KGHDR and CDR2 as SFDVKD. The CDR3: CATEGTGTLRQYF. CDR3 DNA sequence: TGTGCCACCGAAGGGACAGGAACCCTAAGGCAGTACTTC.

This clonotype was counted between two and nine times. This sequence joins TRBV12-3 or TRBV12-4 and TRBJ2-7, with D possibly being TRBD1 (7 bases). CDR3 size: 14 residues. V was cut by 5 bases and J by 4 bases, with 15 bases left in between. The CDR3 DNA reads as TGTGCCAGCAGTCTCCAGACAGGGAGGTACGAGCAGTACTTC. Translating it yields CASSLQTGRYEQYF.

The chain carries TRBV20-1 and TRBJ2-1; D unclear. The CDR3 is made up of 15 amino acids. Germline-derived CDR1 and CDR2 are DFQATT and SNEGSKA (reference sequence). With 0 bases removed from V and 4 bases from J, the gap between germline ends came to 13 bases. In DNA, the CDR3 is TGCAGTGCTAGAGATAGAGGTAACCCTTACAATGAGCAGTTCTTC. Its protein product is CSARDRGNPYNEQFF.

The J gene is TRBJ1-5, the V gene TRBV5-4; 8 bases are a match to TRBD1. The CDR3 has 14 residues. The trim removed 4 bases at V and 5 bases at J, leaving 5 bases unmatched. Per the germline V gene, CDR1 is SGHNT and CDR2 is YYREEE (reference sequence). The CDR3 DNA follows: TGTGCCAGCAGCACTGGGACAGGCGATCAGCCCCAGCATTTT. Amino acids: CASSTGTGDQPQHF.

This clonotype has only a few counts. The gene calls are TRBV7-2 and TRBJ2-7, with D unresolved. The germline gives CDR1 SGHTA, CDR2 FQGNSA. The CDR3 runs 15 residues. The V end was cut by 4 bases, the J end by 5 bases, with 18 bases between. CDR3 loop: CASSSLLRVLDEQYF. CDR3 DNA: TGTGCCAGCAGCTCCCTACTCCGGGTACTTGACGAGCAGTACTTC.

The chain recombines TRBV5-1 with TRBJ2-1, with D possibly being TRBD1 (6 bases). Deletions cut 9 bases from V and 8 bases from J, with 24 bases between. The CDR3 runs to 15 residues. From germline, CDR1 is SGHRS and CDR2 YFSETQ. CDR3 sequence: CATGAGNGGLDEQFF. The CDR3 nucleotides read TGCGCCACAGGGGCCGGGAATGGTGGGTTAGATGAGCAGTTCTTC.

This clonotype has only a few counts. CDR3 protein: CATSDGQYTEAFF. As DNA, the CDR3 is TGTGCCACCAGTGATGGACAATACACTGAAGCTTTCTTT. The chain carries TRBV24-1 and TRBJ1-1, with D maybe TRBD1 (5 bases). The germline V and J ends were trimmed by 3 bases and 3 bases, with 7 bases remaining between them. Germline CDR1 and CDR2: KGHDR and SFDVKD. This CDR3 is 13 amino acids long.

The chain joins TRBV5-4 to TRBJ2-7; tentatively, D is TRBD1 or TRBD2 (6 bases each). The CDR3 contains 15 residues. V was clipped by 4 bases and J by 0 bases, with 14 bases between them. The V gene's germline CDR1 is SGHNT and CDR2 YYREEE (reference sequence). CDR3 protein: CASSALADSSYEQYF. DNA for the CDR3: TGTGCCAGCAGCGCATTAGCGGACAGCTCCTACGAGCAGTACTTC.